The rows below give T cell receptor beta chains drawn from one sample of a study of beta chain features in type 1 diabetes. Data came from immunoSEQ multiplex PCR; TCRdb stores just in-frame clones and leaves some out. Among a few hundred thousand clones listed, 8% to 10% were seen once. The sample consisted of central memory CD4+ T cells from blood. These receptors were obtained from a man aged 30 to 39 with type 1 diabetes. The CDR3 runs from the conserved cysteine through the conserved F or W. D genes are given only for firm matches. Some rows mark clone size as missing; the rest say once, few, many or name a class of expanded clone.

D: NA
V: TRBV11-2
J: TRBJ2-1
size: NA
DNA: TGTGCCAGCAGCCCGAGGGGGGGAGTGATGGATGAGCAGTTCTTC
CDR3: CASSPRGGVMDEQFF

D: NA
V: TRBV7-8
J: TRBJ2-5
size: NA
DNA: TGTGCCAGCAGCGTCGGAGCCTCGGGTGACCACCAGTACTTC
CDR3: CASSVGASGDHQYF

D: NA
V: TRBV6-1
J: TRBJ1-1
size: NA
DNA: TGTGCCAGCAGTTTGTGGACATTGAATACTGAAGCTTTCTTT
CDR3: CASSLWTLNTEAFF

D: TRBD2
V: TRBV5-4
J: TRBJ2-3
size: few
DNA: TGTGCCACTCGTGGACTAGCGGGAGCAGATACGCAGTATTTT
CDR3: CATRGLAGADTQYF

D: TRBD1
V: TRBV11-2
J: TRBJ1-2
size: few
DNA: TGTGCCAGCAGCCCCTCCACAGGGGCCTATGGCTACACCTTC
CDR3: CASSPSTGAYGYTF

D: TRBD1
V: TRBV7-2
J: TRBJ1-1
size: NA
DNA: TGTGCCAGCAGCTTCCAGGGGGAGAACACTGAAGCTTTCTTT
CDR3: CASSFQGENTEAFF

D: NA
V: TRBV7-6
J: TRBJ1-2
size: few
DNA: TGTGCCAGCAGCTTAGAGAGTGGTGGCTACACCTTC
CDR3: CASSLESGGYTF

D: NA
V: TRBV7-9
J: TRBJ2-7
size: NA
DNA: TGTGCCAGCAGCTTAGCGCTCGGGGTGCCCTCCTACGAGCAGTACTTC
CDR3: CASSLALGVPSYEQYF

D: TRBD2
V: TRBV5-5
J: TRBJ2-7
size: few
DNA: TGTGCCAGCAGCTTTTTCTCGGGAGGGCCCGGCGAGCAGTACTTC
CDR3: CASSFFSGGPGEQYF

D: TRBD2
V: TRBV7-3
J: TRBJ2-1
size: NA
DNA: TGTGCCAGCTCGGCGGTACGTGGGACTAGTGGTGAGCAGTTCTTC
CDR3: CASSAVRGTSGEQFF

D: TRBD1
V: TRBV10-3
J: TRBJ1-2
size: few
DNA: TGTGCCATCAGTGAGCGACAGGGTAGCTATGGCTACACCTTC
CDR3: CAISERQGSYGYTF

D: NA
V: TRBV18
J: TRBJ2-7
size: NA
DNA: TGTGCCAGCTCACCCCTGGAGAGCTCCTACGAGCAGTACTTC
CDR3: CASSPLESSYEQYF

D: NA
V: TRBV7-9
J: TRBJ2-1
size: NA
DNA: TGTGCCAGCAGCTTAGCGCTGAGACAAATGAGACTCGGTGAGCAGTTCTTC
CDR3: CASSLALRQMRLGEQFF

D: NA
V: TRBV4-1
J: TRBJ1-2
size: many
DNA: TGCGCCAGCAGCCTTATGGAAGGGGGTAACTATGGCTACACCTTC
CDR3: CASSLMEGGNYGYTF

D: TRBD1
V: TRBV19
J: TRBJ1-5
size: NA
DNA: TGTGCCAGTAGCAGGACAGGGGAGAGCGGTCAGCCCCAGCATTTT
CDR3: CASSRTGESGQPQHF

D: TRBD1
V: TRBV4-1
J: TRBJ2-2
size: few
DNA: TGCGCCAGCAGCCAAGATAGGTGGACAGGGAACACCGGGGAGCTGTTTTTT
CDR3: CASSQDRWTGNTGELFF

D: NA
V: TRBV4-2
J: TRBJ2-3
size: NA
DNA: TGTGCCAGCAGCCGCGAAAGGGATACGCAGTATTTT
CDR3: CASSRERDTQYF

D: NA
V: TRBV12-5
J: TRBJ1-1
size: NA
DNA: TGTGCTAGTGGTCGGGACGCACCCGCTGAAGCTTTCTTT
CDR3: CASGRDAPAEAFF

D: TRBD1
V: TRBV27
J: TRBJ1-1
size: few
DNA: TGTGCCAGCAGTTTATCCTTCCAGGGGGCTCGAGCTTTCTTT
CDR3: CASSLSFQGARAFF

D: TRBD2
V: TRBV29-1
J: TRBJ2-7
size: NA
DNA: TGCAGCGTTGAGGGACTAGCCTACGAGCAGTACTTC
CDR3: CSVEGLAYEQYF

D: NA
V: TRBV27
J: TRBJ2-5
size: few
DNA: TGTGCCAGCAGTTTGGCTGGGGGGTTGGAGACCCAGTACTTC
CDR3: CASSLAGGLETQYF

D: TRBD1
V: TRBV28
J: TRBJ2-1
size: many
DNA: TGTGCCAGCAGAACGGGACAGGGGACGGTGGATGAGCAGTTCTTC
CDR3: CASRTGQGTVDEQFF

D: NA
V: TRBV9
J: TRBJ1-1
size: few
DNA: TGTGCCAGCAGCGTACACGAGGGATACCTAAGGGGCACTGAAGCTTTCTTT
CDR3: CASSVHEGYLRGTEAFF

D: NA
V: TRBV5-1
J: TRBJ1-2
size: few
DNA: TGCGCCAGCAGCTTGGACAAAAACTATGGCTACACCTTC
CDR3: CASSLDKNYGYTF

D: TRBD1
V: TRBV7-2
J: TRBJ2-5
size: many
DNA: TGTGCCAGCAGCTCCCGGGACAGGGTGTCCCAAGAGACCCAGTACTTC
CDR3: CASSSRDRVSQETQYF

D: NA
V: TRBV7-2
J: TRBJ2-7
size: NA
DNA: TGTGCCAGCAGCCCCCGACAGAGCTACGAGCAGTACTTC
CDR3: CASSPRQSYEQYF

D: NA
V: TRBV19
J: TRBJ2-1
size: few
DNA: TGTGCCAGTAGTAATAAACAGGGCAATGAGCAGTTCTTC
CDR3: CASSNKQGNEQFF

D: TRBD2
V: TRBV27
J: TRBJ2-7
size: NA
DNA: TGTGCCAGCAGTTTCGGACTAGCGGGATTCGGCTCCTACGAGCAGTACTTC
CDR3: CASSFGLAGFGSYEQYF

D: NA
V: TRBV28
J: TRBJ1-5
size: NA
DNA: TGTGCCAGCAGCAAACTCCTACAGGGAAGGGTCGGTCAGCCCCAGCATTTT
CDR3: CASSKLLQGRVGQPQHF

D: NA
V: TRBV11-1
J: TRBJ2-7
size: few
DNA: TGTGCCAGCAGCTTCGGGATTAACAGGGAGCAGTACTTC
CDR3: CASSFGINREQYF

D: TRBD1
V: TRBV19
J: TRBJ2-5
size: NA
DNA: TGTGCCAGTATGTCGACAGGGTACGAGACCCAGTACTTC
CDR3: CASMSTGYETQYF

D: NA
V: TRBV2
J: TRBJ1-2
size: few
DNA: TGTGCCAGCAGTGCTGGCGGAACTAACTATGGCTACACCTTC
CDR3: CASSAGGTNYGYTF